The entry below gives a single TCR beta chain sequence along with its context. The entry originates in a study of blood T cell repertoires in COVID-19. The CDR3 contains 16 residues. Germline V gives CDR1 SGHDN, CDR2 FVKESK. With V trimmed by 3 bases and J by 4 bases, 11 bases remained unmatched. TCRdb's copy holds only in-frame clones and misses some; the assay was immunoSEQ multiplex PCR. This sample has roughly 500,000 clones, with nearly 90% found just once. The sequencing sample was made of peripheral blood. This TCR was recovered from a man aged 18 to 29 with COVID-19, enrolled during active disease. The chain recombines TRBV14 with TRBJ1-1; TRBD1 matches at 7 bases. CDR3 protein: CASSQRRGGRGTEAFF. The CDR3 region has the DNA TGTGCCAGCAGCCAGAGAAGAGGGGGCCGCGGCACTGAAGCTTTCTTT.